The present T cell receptor (beta chain) was sequenced within a study of cytomegalovirus exposure and HLA in healthy donors (dated by TCRdb to about 2017). Broadly, across the study: According to an earlier analysis of 587 of the donors, some 180 million T cells yielded 95 million to 140 million unique TCR beta sequences and less than 300 Gb of sequence data. A separate validation cohort of roughly 130 different subjects was used in addition to the roughly 720-subject first cohort. The study aimed to test whether signatures of past pathogen exposure could be identified by cataloging public T cell receptors. Rather than drawing on any new phenotypic data, the later analysis identified candidate immune exposures from TCR beta sequences and the way those sequences occurred across donors. To study patterns of TCR occurrence, a later analysis re-analyzed previously published TCR beta repertoires from 700 or so donors and added high-resolution HLA genotyping. Every repertoire in the discovery cohort had been generated on one and the same sequencing platform. Four to six DR-DQ haplotypes were handled as single units for association and clustering, since linkage in the cohort was strong. Donor age, sex, ethnicity and CMV serostatus were collected together with the repertoire data. The T cell repertoires of under 750 subjects were profiled by immunosequencing and related to cytomegalovirus serostatus. Genome-wide SNP genotypes for about three fifths of the roughly 700 donors were used in a later genetic analysis, which treated that subset as a discovery cohort. An earlier analysis of around 540 of the donors applied high-throughput TCR beta sequencing to assess whether each TCR beta V gene segment acted as functional or pseudogenic. Class I and class II HLA loci were covered by the typing at four-digit resolution. Typing coverage varied by locus: about 629-630 donors for A, B, C, DRB1 and DQB1; roughly 520 for DQA1; approximately 610 for DPA1; roughly 450 for DPB1. Among about 400 genotyped donors of the cohort, an average of about 240,000 unique TCR beta nucleotide sequences was sequenced per donor, of which about 19% were non-productive. Roughly 310 gigabases of sequencing data and 70 million to 100 million unique TCR sequences were included in an early release covering 550 to 800 HLA-typed donors. Of the roughly 420 genotyped donors, 65% to 90% were placed in the genetic ancestry cluster associated with self-reported Caucasian donors. To predict cytomegalovirus infection status, the study combined high-throughput TCR immunosequencing, statistical association of individual TCRs with disease status, and machine learning. Study-level results and caveats: Assigning TCR associations to individual alleles was difficult when HLA alleles, especially DR and DQ, strongly co-occurred. In a later analysis, most CMV-associated TCR beta chains were found to appear HLA-restricted, with HLA associations seemingly driven largely by CMV exposure. In both the original and validation cohorts, the classifier was reported to diagnose cytomegalovirus status with high specificity and sensitivity. A further reported finding was that TCR beta sequences accurately predicted the HLA-A and HLA-B alleles for most subjects in the first cohort. The earlier analysis of around 600 of the donors excluded roughly 17 rarely observed V segments, including chromosome 9 orphons, because counts were too low. Some IMGT-functional V segments, including TRBV6-2 and TRBV6-3, could not be told apart with the 87-base-pair reads, so those segments were excluded. Several of the top co-occurrence clusters appeared to be linked to parvovirus B19, influenza, CMV and Epstein-Barr virus, according to a later analysis. A later analysis found that TCR association rates varied across HLA loci, with DRB1 alleles showing the most associated TCRs and HLA-C alleles the fewest. The study gave a list of more than 150 TCR beta chains associated with cytomegalovirus. A few of the identified cytomegalovirus-associated TCR beta chains were confirmed in vitro to be specific for cytomegalovirus antigens. In an earlier analysis of some 500 of the donors, most TCR beta V segments were observed in productive rearrangements about 90% or about 30% of the time, broadly matching IMGT annotations. Correlated functional status among segregating V segments might be attributable to linkage disequilibrium, but an unknown experimental factor could not be ruled out. CMV serostatus was the only immune exposure information available for the cohort. A later analysis associated 17,000 or so TCR beta sequences with specific HLA alleles at a false discovery rate of 0.05. The sequencing pipeline was judged likely to have produced a cluster of highly shared sequence variants as a technical artifact. It was suggested by the authors that the approach could potentially be generalized to other disease states and immunological phenotypes. While some public TCRs were present in many individuals, most TCR sequences turned up only very rarely across donors. The cohort was sequenced for TCR beta chains only, and without alpha or paired-chain data the features that could be detected were limited. Compared with equally common non-associated chains, HLA-associated TCR beta chains in a later analysis were more clonally expanded and had lower generation probabilities. An association between a missense DCLRE1C variant and V-gene and J-gene trimming of TCR beta chains was found in a later genetic analysis and replicated in an independent cohort. Sequencing depth was assumed to be roughly uniform across donors in the presence/absence analyses, though that assumption may not hold. Because HLA typing was missing for some donors at each locus, association tests included only the typed subset. A later genetic analysis reported fewer N-insertions in productive TCRs among donors in an Asian-associated ancestry cluster than the roughly 720-donor mean.

Library prep was done by the immunoSEQ multiplex PCR assay. The multiplex PCR relied on a mix of 60 forward primers for TCR Vbeta segments and 13 reverse primers for TCR Jbeta segments. A multiplex PCR assay on genomic DNA amplified the CDR3 region of rearranged TCR beta genes. On the Illumina HiSeq System, the amplified TCR beta libraries were sequenced as 87-base-pair reads. In the authors' own workflow: A later analysis counted about 80 million unique TCR beta chains across the 650 to 700 repertoires, and 9.5 million to 11 million of these chains were shared by at least two donors. Raw reads were error-corrected and collapsed into unique sequences by a nearest-neighbor algorithm in which closely related sequences were merged to remove PCR and sequencing errors. Alignment of CDR3 sequences to IMGT reference sequences was used to assign V, D and J gene segments. For a sequence to be retained, a match of at least six nucleotides was required to both a V gene segment and a J gene segment. A rearrangement was called productive if the CDR3 had no stop codons and remained in frame with V and J, and every other rearrangement was called non-productive. CDR3 was defined by IMGT convention, running from the second conserved V-encoded cysteine to the conserved J-encoded phenylalanine. The earlier analysis of about 570 of the donors excluded any sequence lacking an unambiguous match to a single V gene segment. In an earlier analysis of several hundred of the donors, V segments were called functional above 56.7% productive rearrangements and were called segregating when the between-donor standard deviation exceeded 5%. A statistical classification framework was built to diagnose cytomegalovirus status from the catalog of TCR beta chain sequences. In a later analysis, TCR nucleotide sequences were compared against IMGT/GENE-DB human TR gene sequences so that V and J genes could be assigned. Using the TCRdist pipeline, a later analysis assigned CDR3 sequences along with most-parsimonious VDJ recombination scenarios. In a later analysis, each TCR beta chain was defined by its CDR3 amino acid sequence together with its V-gene family, and reads without a unique V-gene family were excluded. As a way to deal with suspected cross-contamination and a sequencing artifact, a later analysis dropped 592 nucleotide sequences that were highly shared and had low generation probability. In a later analysis, a clonal expansion index for each public chain was calculated from normalized within-repertoire ranks of inferred template counts. In a later analysis, generation probabilities were computed using a VDJ recombination model fitted to out-of-frame rearrangements, and the results were checked against IGoR. In a later analysis, TCR-TCR, TCR-HLA and TCR-CMV co-occurrence was scored with hypergeometric tests, and a repertoire-size bias correction was applied to TCR pairs. In a later analysis, false discovery rates were estimated by permuting HLA or CMV assignments 20 times. In a later analysis, co-occurring TCRs were grouped using DBSCAN, with TCRdist sequence similarity added in when clustering inside HLA-allele-positive subsets. Co-occurrence clustering excluded repertoires with fewer than 30,000 or more than 120,000 public chains, plus five with anomalous nucleotide sharing. The table was pulled from immuneACCESS by TCRdb, which kept in-frame rearrangements only. Such tables lose some clones; where checked, under half of the loss comes from unresolved V genes, and the rest has no known cause. The DNA was the basis for D and trimming; V, J and clone size are from that table. This sample holds about 120,000 clones; more than 60% were observed only once. In total, the top ten clones hold around 3% of the sample.

Details on this clone: What antigen it recognizes has not been identified. Qualities for individual bases were not recorded, and no much larger clone is one base off.

The cohort consisted of 666 healthy bone marrow donors. At the time of sampling, every cohort member was nominally healthy, though immune exposures that went unrecorded were likely present. The donor tested CMV seropositive, placing the donor among the 289 seropositive members of the cohort. Every donor gave a peripheral blood sample, and the peripheral blood mononuclear cells from that sample were used for TCR beta sequencing. Genomic DNA was extracted from the blood cell samples with the Qiagen DNeasy Blood Extraction Kit. From a lookup of the germline V gene (reference sequence), CDR1 and CDR2 are SEHNR and FQNEAQ. V is reduced by 9 bases and J by 0 bases, leaving a spacing of 9 bases between them. Reading from cysteine to phenylalanine, the CDR3 counts 13 amino acids. The DNA shown is the 39-base CDR3, in frame from base 1.

This clonotype was obtained from a woman in her thirties or forties in good health and CMV-seropositive. The chain is made from TRBV7-9 and TRBJ1-3; a tentative D call is TRBD1 (6 bases match). What was sequenced was PBMCs. Read as DNA, the sequence is TGTGCCAGTGGACAGAGCTCTGGAAACACCATATATTTT. This yields the protein CASGQSSGNTIYF.